This is a list of T cell receptor beta chains from one sample in a study of blood T cells in healthy people across ages. TCRdb analysed the 5' RACE reads with MiXCR anew, one entry per CDR3 protein. Counted here are hundreds of thousands of distinct CDR3 sequences, around 54% occurring once; the ten biggest clones make up over 30%. The specimen sequenced was blood. These receptors were obtained from a man aged 60-69 years in good health. Each CDR3 is given with its conserved first and last residue. Fields, in order: CDR3 length, J gene, V gene, D gene, clone size, CDR3 protein, CDR3 DNA. A D gene is named only where the DNA matches it firmly. Part of the rows lack a size; the others show once, few, many or a class for expanded clones.

cdr3_length: 17; j_call: TRBJ2-7; v_call: TRBV7-9; d_call: TRBD2; clone_size: few; cdr3_aa: CASSLRGTSGGFNEQYF; cdr3_nt: TGTGCCAGCAGCTTGAGAGGGACTAGCGGGGGTTTTAATGAGCAGTACTTC
cdr3_length: 16; j_call: TRBJ2-4; v_call: TRBV6-2/TRBV6-3; d_call: .; clone_size: few; cdr3_aa: CASSQTGLLAKNIQYF; cdr3_nt: TGTGCCAGCAGCCAAACAGGTCTCCTAGCCAAAAACATTCAGTACTTC
cdr3_length: 16; j_call: TRBJ1-6; v_call: TRBV7-2; d_call: .; clone_size: few; cdr3_aa: CASRPSGSSYNSPLHF; cdr3_nt: TGTGCCAGCAGGCCTTCTGGAAGCTCCTATAATTCACCCCTCCACTTT
cdr3_length: 15; j_call: TRBJ1-2; v_call: TRBV7-9; d_call: TRBD1; clone_size: many; cdr3_aa: CASSLKDRGNYGYTF; cdr3_nt: TGTGCCAGCAGCTTAAAAGACAGGGGAAATTATGGCTACACCTTC
cdr3_length: 15; j_call: TRBJ2-1; v_call: TRBV9; d_call: .; clone_size: once; cdr3_aa: CASSVAGAGPLEQFF; cdr3_nt: TGTGCCAGCAGCGTAGCGGGGGCTGGCCCTCTAGAGCAGTTCTTC
cdr3_length: 13; j_call: TRBJ2-1; v_call: TRBV11-3; d_call: .; clone_size: .; cdr3_aa: CASSLGISDEQFF; cdr3_nt: TGTGCCAGCAGCTTAGGCATTAGTGATGAGCAGTTCTTC
cdr3_length: 15; j_call: TRBJ2-1; v_call: TRBV6-1; d_call: .; clone_size: .; cdr3_aa: CASSEAGSSYNEQFF; cdr3_nt: TGTGCCAGCAGTGAAGCAGGGAGCTCCTACAATGAGCAGTTCTTC
cdr3_length: 17; j_call: TRBJ2-7; v_call: TRBV11-2; d_call: .; clone_size: .; cdr3_aa: CVSSPFAGDVVNYEQYF; cdr3_nt: TGTGTCAGCAGCCCATTTGCCGGGGATGTGGTTAACTACGAGCAGTACTTC
cdr3_length: 15; j_call: TRBJ2-1; v_call: TRBV9; d_call: .; clone_size: once; cdr3_aa: CASSANYLLNNEQFF; cdr3_nt: TGTGCCAGCAGCGCCAACTACCTACTTAACAATGAGCAGTTCTTC
cdr3_length: 15; j_call: TRBJ2-2; v_call: TRBV19; d_call: TRBD1; clone_size: once; cdr3_aa: CASSRTGTGYGELFF; cdr3_nt: TGTGCCAGTAGTAGAACCGGGACAGGGTACGGGGAGCTGTTTTTT
cdr3_length: 16; j_call: TRBJ1-1; v_call: TRBV5-1; d_call: .; clone_size: .; cdr3_aa: CASSLGIGAPVTEAFF; cdr3_nt: TGCGCCAGCAGCTTGGGGATTGGGGCCCCGGTCACTGAAGCTTTCTTT
cdr3_length: 15; j_call: TRBJ2-3; v_call: TRBV12-3/TRBV12-4; d_call: .; clone_size: .; cdr3_aa: CASSLVPGTTDTQYF; cdr3_nt: TGTGCCAGCAGTTTAGTCCCAGGAACCACAGATACGCAGTATTTT
cdr3_length: 15; j_call: TRBJ2-3; v_call: TRBV13; d_call: TRBD2; clone_size: .; cdr3_aa: CASSPGTSGTNTQYF; cdr3_nt: TGTGCCAGCAGCCCCGGGACTAGCGGGACGAATACGCAGTATTTT
cdr3_length: 14; j_call: TRBJ2-7; v_call: TRBV12-3/TRBV12-4; d_call: TRBD2; clone_size: .; cdr3_aa: CASRSGTSGAKQYF; cdr3_nt: TGTGCCAGCAGGTCCGGGACTAGCGGGGCCAAGCAGTACTTC
cdr3_length: 13; j_call: TRBJ1-2; v_call: TRBV20-1; d_call: TRBD1; clone_size: few; cdr3_aa: CSALRPGGYGYTF; cdr3_nt: TGCAGTGCTTTACGTCCAGGGGGGTATGGCTACACCTTC
cdr3_length: 14; j_call: TRBJ1-2; v_call: TRBV6-1; d_call: .; clone_size: .; cdr3_aa: CASSDGVVYYGYTF; cdr3_nt: TGTGCCAGCAGTGACGGGGTGGTATACTATGGCTACACCTTC
cdr3_length: 15; j_call: TRBJ2-3; v_call: TRBV20-1; d_call: TRBD1; clone_size: .; cdr3_aa: CSANPGTGTGDTQYF; cdr3_nt: TGCAGTGCCAACCCCGGGACAGGGACTGGAGATACGCAGTATTTT
cdr3_length: 15; j_call: TRBJ2-7; v_call: TRBV11-2; d_call: .; clone_size: .; cdr3_aa: CASSLAPYTAYEQYF; cdr3_nt: TGTGCCAGCAGCTTAGCCCCATATACCGCCTACGAGCAGTACTTC
cdr3_length: 16; j_call: TRBJ2-7; v_call: TRBV5-1; d_call: .; clone_size: .; cdr3_aa: CASSLQTGGGVYEQYF; cdr3_nt: TGCGCCAGCAGCCTCCAGACGGGCGGGGGCGTTTACGAGCAGTACTTC
cdr3_length: 16; j_call: TRBJ2-5; v_call: TRBV4-1; d_call: .; clone_size: .; cdr3_aa: CASSQGWDLITETQYF; cdr3_nt: TGCGCCAGCAGCCAAGGATGGGACTTGATAACGGAGACCCAGTACTTC
cdr3_length: 18; j_call: TRBJ2-3; v_call: TRBV7-2; d_call: TRBD2; clone_size: .; cdr3_aa: CASSLGGTSRISADTQYF; cdr3_nt: TGTGCCAGCAGCTTAGGTGGGACTAGCCGGATTAGCGCAGATACGCAGTATTTT
cdr3_length: 16; j_call: TRBJ2-5; v_call: TRBV7-2; d_call: TRBD1; clone_size: .; cdr3_aa: CASSLRAGGAAETQYF; cdr3_nt: TGTGCCAGCAGCTTAAGGGCAGGGGGAGCGGCGGAGACCCAGTACTTC
cdr3_length: 15; j_call: TRBJ2-7; v_call: TRBV4-2; d_call: TRBD1; clone_size: .; cdr3_aa: CASSQTTGYSYEQYF; cdr3_nt: TGTGCCAGCAGCCAAACGACAGGGTACAGCTACGAGCAGTACTTC
cdr3_length: 14; j_call: TRBJ1-2; v_call: TRBV10-3; d_call: TRBD1; clone_size: .; cdr3_aa: CAINPTGGNYGYTF; cdr3_nt: TGTGCCATCAACCCGACAGGGGGCAACTATGGCTACACCTTC
cdr3_length: 18; j_call: TRBJ2-3; v_call: TRBV3-1; d_call: TRBD2; clone_size: once; cdr3_aa: CASSPTGTSGGPTDTQYF; cdr3_nt: TGTGCCAGCAGCCCAACCGGGACTAGCGGGGGGCCCACAGATACGCAGTATTTT
cdr3_length: 15; j_call: TRBJ2-7; v_call: TRBV11-2; d_call: TRBD2; clone_size: few; cdr3_aa: CASSSASGALYEQYF; cdr3_nt: TGTGCCAGCAGCTCCGCGAGCGGGGCCCTCTACGAGCAGTACTTC
cdr3_length: 15; j_call: TRBJ2-1; v_call: TRBV2; d_call: TRBD1; clone_size: few; cdr3_aa: CASSSQGQSLNEQFF; cdr3_nt: TGTGCCAGCAGTTCACAGGGGCAGAGTTTGAATGAGCAGTTCTTC
cdr3_length: 14; j_call: TRBJ1-2; v_call: TRBV7-2; d_call: .; clone_size: .; cdr3_aa: CASSWRTADYGYTF; cdr3_nt: TGTGCCAGCAGCTGGCGGACAGCTGACTATGGCTACACCTTC
cdr3_length: 15; j_call: TRBJ2-7; v_call: TRBV27; d_call: .; clone_size: few; cdr3_aa: CASRFQGHNSYEQYF; cdr3_nt: TGTGCCAGCAGATTTCAGGGACACAACTCCTACGAGCAGTACTTC
cdr3_length: 16; j_call: TRBJ1-4; v_call: TRBV6-5; d_call: .; clone_size: few; cdr3_aa: CASSYYQQSTNEKLFF; cdr3_nt: TGTGCCAGCAGTTACTATCAACAATCAACTAATGAAAAACTGTTTTTT
cdr3_length: 14; j_call: TRBJ2-3; v_call: TRBV3-1; d_call: .; clone_size: few; cdr3_aa: CASSPQATGDTQYF; cdr3_nt: TGTGCCAGCAGCCCCCAGGCTACCGGCGATACGCAGTATTTT
cdr3_length: 16; j_call: TRBJ2-5; v_call: TRBV2; d_call: .; clone_size: .; cdr3_aa: CASTSGPGVPQETQYF; cdr3_nt: TGTGCCAGCACCTCGGGACCCGGGGTCCCCCAAGAGACCCAGTACTTC
cdr3_length: 16; j_call: TRBJ2-1; v_call: TRBV20-1; d_call: TRBD2; clone_size: .; cdr3_aa: CGAPNPTSVSYNEQFF; cdr3_nt: TGCGGTGCTCCTAACCCGACTAGCGTGAGCTACAATGAGCAGTTCTTC
cdr3_length: 13; j_call: TRBJ2-1; v_call: TRBV6-6; d_call: .; clone_size: few; cdr3_aa: CASSPLGYNEQFF; cdr3_nt: TGTGCCAGCAGTCCCCTGGGCTACAATGAGCAGTTCTTC
cdr3_length: 17; j_call: TRBJ1-4; v_call: TRBV7-2; d_call: TRBD1; clone_size: .; cdr3_aa: CASSLASGGRGNEKLFF; cdr3_nt: TGTGCCAGCAGCTTAGCCTCAGGGGGCCGGGGGAATGAAAAACTGTTTTTT
cdr3_length: 13; j_call: TRBJ2-3; v_call: TRBV20-1; d_call: TRBD2; clone_size: once; cdr3_aa: CSATPAGGQAQYF; cdr3_nt: TGCAGTGCTACCCCCGCGGGGGGCCAAGCGCAGTATTTT
cdr3_length: 15; j_call: TRBJ2-7; v_call: TRBV5-1; d_call: .; clone_size: .; cdr3_aa: CASSFRQGVWYEQYF; cdr3_nt: TGCGCCAGCAGCTTCCGGCAGGGAGTTTGGTACGAGCAGTACTTC
cdr3_length: 13; j_call: TRBJ2-7; v_call: TRBV29-1; d_call: TRBD2; clone_size: .; cdr3_aa: CSAQTSGGNEQYF; cdr3_nt: TGCAGCGCCCAGACTAGCGGGGGGAATGAGCAGTACTTC
cdr3_length: 13; j_call: TRBJ2-3; v_call: TRBV12-3/TRBV12-4; d_call: .; clone_size: few; cdr3_aa: CASSIRATDTQYF; cdr3_nt: TGTGCCAGCAGTATCCGGGCCACAGATACGCAGTATTTT
cdr3_length: 15; j_call: TRBJ2-5; v_call: TRBV6-2/TRBV6-3; d_call: TRBD1; clone_size: once; cdr3_aa: CASSPVRQGQETQYF; cdr3_nt: TGTGCCAGCAGTCCCGTTAGACAGGGGCAGGAGACCCAGTACTTC
cdr3_length: 14; j_call: TRBJ2-7; v_call: TRBV5-1; d_call: .; clone_size: once; cdr3_aa: CASSLVATDYEQYF; cdr3_nt: TGCGCCAGCAGCTTGGTGGCTACGGACTACGAGCAGTACTTC
cdr3_length: 15; j_call: TRBJ1-2; v_call: TRBV19; d_call: .; clone_size: .; cdr3_aa: CASSARARGNYGYTF; cdr3_nt: TGTGCCAGTAGTGCCAGGGCGCGGGGGAACTATGGCTACACCTTC